The source of this TCR beta chain is a study of post-analysis software for immune sequencing data. Notes on the study in general: Multiple sclerosis patients showed significantly lower normalized Chao1 diversity than controls did. A handful of TRBV segments were significantly more frequent in patients than in controls. TRBV5-6, TRBV5-1 and TRBV20-1 were among these segments.

Germline-derived CDR1 and CDR2 are MNHNS and SASEGT. V was trimmed by 7 bases and J by 5 bases, leaving 17 bases between them. There are 15 residues in the CDR3. TCR beta cDNA libraries included unique molecular identifiers. Each batch of roughly 0.9 to 10 million T cells produced hundreds of thousands of cDNA molecules. Each CDR3 protein gets one entry after TCRdb re-called the PCR reads with MiXCR. The sample has roughly 540,000 distinct CDR3 sequences, approximately 31% seen once. With respect to this clonotype: Its antigen is currently unknown.

Sequenced sample: blood. The chain carries TRBV6-1 and TRBJ1-4; D ambiguous. The receptor was derived from a girl under 18 with multiple sclerosis. CDR3 region: CASTGEVSANEKLFF. The DNA for the CDR3 is TGTGCCAGCACCGGAGAGGTGTCAGCAAATGAAAAACTGTTTTTT.